These 29 T cell receptor beta chains originate from one sample sequenced in a study of cytomegalovirus exposure and HLA in healthy donors. Researchers ran the PCR with 60 Vbeta and 13 Jbeta primers. Profiled with immunoSEQ multiplex PCR; TCRdb holds only in-frame clones, not every one. Seen here are around 110,000 clones, roughly three fifths observed once, and the top ten hold over 8.5%. Sequencing was done on a sample of PBMCs. The receptor set was obtained from a woman between 40 and 55 years old in good health and CMV-seropositive.

The chain uses TRBV11-2 and TRBJ2-7; 7 nucleotides agree with TRBD1. V shed 3 bases and J 1 base; nucleotides not matched to a gene: 9. This CDR3 has 16 amino acids. Germline loops: CDR1 SGHAT, CDR2 FQNNGV. CDR3 loop: CASSFNTGTVSYEQYF. The CDR3 DNA sequence: TGTGCCAGCAGCTTTAACACCGGGACAGTATCCTACGAGCAGTACTTC. The whole variable domain, remainder taken from reference TRBV11-2 and TRBJ2-7, is EAGVAQSPRYKIIEKRQSVAFWCNPISGHATLYWYQQILGQGPKLLIQFQNNGVVDDSQLPKDRFSAERLKGVDSTLKIQPAKLEDSAVYLCASSFNTGTVSYEQYFGPGTRLTVT.

V usage is TRBV5-6 and J usage is TRBJ2-2; D unclear. The CDR3 totals 14 residues. Germline assignment: CDR1 SGHDT and CDR2 YYEEEE. Trimming took off 2 bases at V and 6 bases at J, with 11 bases between the two ends. CDR3 coding DNA: TGTGCCAGCAGCTTTGACTTCTCATCCGGGGAGCTGTTTTTT. Translating it yields CASSFDFSSGELFF.

For this clone: The identical CDR3 is also encoded by other nucleotide sequences in the sample. This rearrangement joins TRBV27 to TRBJ2-3; no definite D call. This CDR3 has 11 amino acids. The V end was cut by 2 bases, the J end by 6 bases, with 3 bases between. Germline CDR1 and CDR2: MNHEY and SMNVEV (reference sequence). The CDR3 loop is CASSLTDTQYF. DNA for the CDR3: TGTGCCAGCAGTTTAACTGATACGCAGTATTTT.

The V gene is TRBV28, the J gene TRBJ2-1, with D maybe TRBD1 (6 bases). CDR1 MDHEN and CDR2 SYDVKM come from the germline V gene. Trimming pared 5 bases from V and 7 bases from J, leaving 21 bases between. The CDR3 is 16 amino acids. The CDR3, as DNA: TGTGCCAGCAGTCCAACAGGGCCCCCGCCCATTAATGAGCAGTTCTTC. Its translation: CASSPTGPPPINEQFF.

The chain couples TRBV11-2 to TRBJ2-7; D gene uncertain. Germline CDR1 and CDR2: SGHAT and FQNNGV. The ends were cut back, 1 base at V and 4 bases at J, with 5 bases in the middle. This CDR3 has 12 amino acids. CDR3 sequence reads: CASSLVRYEQYF. In DNA form, the CDR3 reads TGTGCCAGCAGCTTAGTCAGGTACGAGCAGTACTTC.

The CDR3 loop reads CASSPRVSYEQYF. CDR3 nucleotide sequence: TGTGCCAGCAGTCCCAGGGTTTCCTACGAGCAGTACTTC. V gene TRBV28 combines with J gene TRBJ2-5; tentative D call: TRBD1 (5 bases). The J call may be wrong; the DNA end is better matched by TRBJ2-7. Germline-derived CDR1 and CDR2 are MDHEN and SYDVKM. CDR3 size: 13 residues.

V and J are TRBV5-1 and TRBJ2-7, with 10 bases that match TRBD2. V was clipped by 2 bases and J by 2 bases; unmatched bases: 4. Per the germline V gene, CDR1 is SGHRS and CDR2 is YFSETQ. There are 15 residues in the CDR3. CDR3 DNA: TGCGCCAGCAGCTTACTAGCGGGAAAGCCCTACGAGCAGTACTTC. Translated: CASSLLAGKPYEQYF.

The chain joins TRBV6-5 to TRBJ1-5, with D possibly matching TRBD1 (5 bases). V was shortened by 2 bases and J by 4 bases, with 12 bases between the two germline ends. The CDR3 runs to 15 residues. CDR1 and CDR2 from the germline V gene are MNHEY and SVGAGI. CDR3 nucleotide sequence: TGTGCCAGCAGTTACGTCGACAGCTTTAATCAGCCCCAGCATTTT. It codes for CASSYVDSFNQPQHF.

The CDR3: CASGLVLGTTPYEQYF. Written as DNA, the CDR3 is TGTGCTAGTGGTTTGGTACTGGGGACAACCCCCTACGAGCAGTACTTC. The chain combines TRBV12-5 with TRBJ2-7; TRBD1 might be the D (6 bases). Germline CDR1 and CDR2: LGHNT and FRNRAP. The CDR3 loop spans 16 amino acids. V lost 0 bases to trimming and J lost 2 bases, with 14 bases between them. The whole variable domain, filled in from reference TRBV12-5 and TRBJ2-7, reads DARVTQTPRHKVTEMGQEVTMRCQPILGHNTVFWYRQTMMQGLELLAYFRNRAPLDDSGMPKDRFSAEMPDATLATLKIQPSEPRDSAVYFCASGLVLGTTPYEQYFGPGTRLTVT.

This clone was seen a single time. The chain couples TRBV9 to TRBJ2-7; no definite D call. This CDR3 is 13 amino acids long. V lost 3 bases to trimming and J lost 6 bases, with 13 bases between them. CDR1 SGDLS and CDR2 YYNGEE come from the germline V gene. The CDR3 spells CASSAPDTLEQYF. The CDR3 region has the DNA TGTGCCAGCAGCGCCCCCGACACCCTCGAGCAGTACTTC.

As DNA, the CDR3 is TGCAGCGTTGTAGAAGGGGCGGACATCTACGAGCAGTACTTC. This gives the protein CSVVEGADIYEQYF. This chain joins TRBV29-1 and TRBJ2-7; tentative D call: TRBD1 (5 bases). The V end lost 4 bases, the J end lost 3 bases, and 16 bases lay between the germline ends. The CDR3 loop spans 14 amino acids. CDR1 and CDR2 from the germline V gene are SQVTM and ANQGSEA.

This chain connects TRBV27 to TRBJ1-2, with TRBD1 identical over 8 bases. This CDR3 comprises 13 residues. The J segment lost 7 bases and the V segment lost 5 bases, leaving 6 bases of the junction unmatched. Germline V gene data show CDR1 as MNHEY and CDR2 as SMNVEV (reference sequence). The CDR3 DNA is TGTGCCAGCAGTGGACAGGGAGGTGGTGGCTACACCTTC. Protein sequence: CASSGQGGGGYTF.

This sequence joins TRBV9 and TRBJ1-3; D may be TRBD1 (6 bases). Germline lookup yields CDR1 SGDLS and CDR2 YYNGEE. The CDR3 covers 13 residues. V lost 0 bases and J lost 6, with 7 bases in between. CDR3 in DNA: TGTGCCAGCAGCGTAGAGGGGGTAAACACCATATATTTT. Translating it yields CASSVEGVNTIYF.

This clone was picked up one time. The chain uses TRBV10-2 and TRBJ1-2, with 8 bases fitting TRBD1. This CDR3 comprises 13 residues. V shed 10 bases and J 4 bases; nucleotides not matched to a gene: 8. Germline lookup yields CDR1 WSHSY and CDR2 SAAADI. For the CDR3, the DNA is TGCGCCACTTCGCCGGGACAGGTCTATGGCTACACCTTC. It yields the protein CATSPGQVYGYTF.

This chain joins TRBV4-2 and TRBJ1-2; D uncertain. Looked up from germline, CDR1 is LGHNA and CDR2 is YNFKEQ. The CDR3 totals 11 residues. The V and J ends lost 1 base and 6 bases respectively, with 3 bases between them. CDR3 sequence: CASSQAHGYTF. In nucleotides, the CDR3 is TGTGCCAGCAGCCAAGCTCATGGCTACACCTTC.

This chain joins TRBV19 and TRBJ1-2; no definite D call. CDR1 LNHDA and CDR2 SQIVND come from the germline V gene (reference sequence). The CDR3 totals 15 residues. Trimming cost V 5 bases and J 1 base, with 14 bases left between them. The CDR3 DNA is TGTGCCAGTAGTCTCAACCTCCCAGTTAACTATGGCTACACCTTC. As protein: CASSLNLPVNYGYTF.

This clone was observed a handful of times. A read error may account for a junction end that differs from germline. The chain is built from TRBV7-9 and TRBJ2-7, with a weak D call TRBD2 (5 bases). Germline-derived CDR1 and CDR2 are SEHNR and FQNEAQ (reference sequence). The CDR3 length is 15 residues. CDR3 amino acids: CSSSLDESRGGEQYF. Written as DNA, the CDR3 is TGTTCCAGCAGCTTAGACGAATCCCGGGGTGGCGAGCAGTACTTC.

This sequence joins TRBV2 and TRBJ2-7, with 7 nucleotides matching TRBD2. Per germline, CDR1 SNHLY and CDR2 FYNNEI. This CDR3 contains 14 residues. J lost 2 bases, V lost 7 bases, and 8 bases had no gene match. The DNA for the CDR3 is TGTGCCAGCAACCTCGAGGCGGGAGCCTACGAGCAGTACTTC. Encoded protein: CASNLEAGAYEQYF.

The chain employs TRBV7-8 and TRBJ1-5; TRBD1 agrees at 7 bases. The CDR3 totals 18 residues. V lost 0 bases to trimming and J lost 1 base; unmatched junction nucleotides: 9. CDR1 is SGHVS and CDR2 is FQNEAQ in the germline V gene. The CDR3 nucleotides read TGTGCCAGCAGCTTAGCAGGGGGCGGACGCATGAGCAATCAGCCCCAGCATTTT. It yields the protein CASSLAGGGRMSNQPQHF.

This clone was seen only a few times. The V and J genes are TRBV28 and TRBJ1-5, with D perhaps matching TRBD1 (6 bases). Trimming shortened V by 6 bases and J by 6 bases, and 12 bases separated the two germline ends. CDR1 MDHEN and CDR2 SYDVKM come from the germline V gene. This CDR3 contains 13 residues. CDR3 amino acids: CASRGRGGQPQHF. The CDR3 coding sequence is TGTGCCAGCAGGGGGAGAGGGGGTCAGCCCCAGCATTTT.

This clone was observed once. The V gene is TRBV19, the J gene TRBJ1-1; D uncertain. Germline assignment: CDR1 LNHDA and CDR2 SQIVND (reference sequence). The CDR3 is 15 amino acids. Trimming shortened V by 3 bases and J by 1 base, and 12 bases separated the two germline ends. The CDR3 spells CASSMMGGTNTEAFF. In DNA, the CDR3 is TGTGCCAGTAGTATGATGGGAGGAACGAACACTGAAGCTTTCTTT.

V is TRBV19 and J is TRBJ2-7; 10 bases match TRBD1. V trimming: 5 bases; J trimming: 3 bases; junction bases outside the gene matches: 10. Germline V gene sequence: CDR1 LNHDA, CDR2 SQIVND (reference sequence). This CDR3 contains 16 residues. CDR3 in DNA: TGTGCCAGTAGTGTGACAGGGGGCCTTCCGAACTACGAGCAGTACTTC. It yields the protein CASSVTGGLPNYEQYF.

The chain recombines TRBV4-3 with TRBJ2-7, with a weak D call TRBD2 (5 bases). CDR1 and CDR2 from the germline V gene are LGHNA and YSLEER. The CDR3 extends over 15 amino acids. Trimming removed 0 bases from V and 2 bases from J, with 11 bases in between. The CDR3 sequence is CASSQESEGAYEQYF. The CDR3 DNA follows: TGCGCCAGCAGCCAAGAATCCGAGGGAGCCTACGAGCAGTACTTC.

The V and J genes are TRBV9 and TRBJ1-3; D gene unclear. Germline V gene data show CDR1 as SGDLS and CDR2 as YYNGEE. V was pared by 4 bases and J by 8 bases, with 13 bases between. The CDR3 totals 13 residues. As DNA, the CDR3 is TGTGCCAGCAGCCCAACCGGGGAAGACACCATATATTTT. Translation: CASSPTGEDTIYF.

V is TRBV15 and J is TRBJ1-2; D is ambiguous. V lost 8 bases and J 6 bases, leaving 10 bases between the germline ends. The CDR3 has 11 amino acids. Per the germline V gene, CDR1 is LNHNV and CDR2 is YYDKDF (reference sequence). CDR3 sequence: CATRGGNGYTF. Here the CDR3 DNA reads TGTGCCACCCGTGGAGGGAATGGCTACACCTTC.

CDR3 nucleotides: TGTGCCAGCAGCCAGAGCGCCCTAAGCTCCTACGAGCAGTACTTC. It is translated as CASSQSALSSYEQYF. The genes are TRBV4-2 and TRBJ2-5; D unclear. Judging by the DNA end, TRBJ2-7 fits better; the J call may be wrong. The germline gives CDR1 LGHNA, CDR2 YNFKEQ. The CDR3 consists of 15 residues.

CDR3 nucleotides: TGTGCCAGCAGTGGGGCCTCCTACAATGAGCAGTTCTTC. It specifies CASSGASYNEQFF. V gene TRBV6-6 combines with J gene TRBJ2-1, with D tentatively TRBD1 (5 bases). V gave up 5 bases and J gave up 0 bases, with 5 bases separating them. Germline CDR1 MNHNY, CDR2 SVGAGI (reference sequence). The CDR3 is 13 amino acids.

For this clone: Because the CDR3 is missing its conserved closing phenylalanine or tryptophan, this is likely a read error. The chain uses TRBV15 and TRBJ1-1; D might be TRBD1 (5 bases). Trimming took off 5 bases at V and 7 bases at J, with 17 bases between the two ends. Germline CDR1 LNHNV, CDR2 YYDKDF (reference sequence). The CDR3 consists of 14 residues. This CDR3 is CATSDMLGANEAFL. CDR3 bases: TGTGCCACCAGCGACATGCTAGGGGCCAATGAAGCTTTCCTT.

The J gene is TRBJ1-2, the V gene TRBV27, with a tentative D call TRBD1 (5 bases). V lost 6 bases to trimming and J lost 2 bases, with 13 bases between them. CDR3 length: 14 residues. From germline, CDR1 is MNHEY and CDR2 SMNVEV (reference sequence). The CDR3 bases are TGTGCCAGCAGCGGAAGGCAGGGCAACTATGGCTACACCTTC. It codes for CASSGRQGNYGYTF.